This T cell receptor (beta chain) was identified in a study of Graves' ophthalmopathy and Graves' hyperthyroidism. General study findings and limits: The authors also found most expanded thyroid clonotypes above 0.001 frequency in blood.

This clonotype was counted many times. Its antigen is currently unknown. Hyperthyroidism patients, aged 18 to 65, were newly diagnosed, under 2 months' duration. Amplification from RNA transcripts yielded the TCR beta CDR3 regions. HTBI primers served in a first-round RT-PCR, which a second-round multiplex PCR followed. TCRdb called the multiplex PCR reads again in MiXCR, with one record for every CDR3 protein. The data show approximately 1.2 million distinct CDR3 sequences, with approximately 35% seen just once and 11% held by the top ten. This clonotype originated in an adult man with Graves' hyperthyroidism. Sequencing input: peripheral blood or thyroid tissue (not recorded which).

The CDR3 nucleotides are TGTGCCAGTAGGTCACAATTGGGAAATGGCTACACCTTC. Translation: CASRSQLGNGYTF. This chain uses TRBV19 with TRBJ1-2, with unresolved D. The CDR3 is 13 residues long. Germline V gives CDR1 LNHDA, CDR2 SQIVND (reference sequence). The germline V and J ends were trimmed by 6 bases and 6 bases, with 14 bases remaining between them.